This T cell receptor beta chain was captured by sequencing in a study of shared clonotypes between healthy human individuals. Study observations and caveats: For naive CD4 cells, roughly 5.5% of clonotypes were shared across a few donors. The genetic and exposure-history diversity represented was limited by few donors.

As concerns this clone: The antigen is undetermined.

V was shortened by 4 bases and J by 5 bases, with 12 bases between the two germline ends. The CDR3 runs to 13 residues. Germline assignment: CDR1 GTSNPN and CDR2 SVGIG (reference sequence). Clones were read by immunoSEQ multiplex PCR, and TCRdb kept only the in-frame ones, dropping some. The sample consists of roughly 2 million clones, 85% to 95% of them appearing once. Sequences were obtained from naive CD4+ T cells sorted from blood. Indicated subset: CD45RA+ positively selected. The V and J genes are TRBV30 and TRBJ2-1; no clear D gene. This TCR derives from a man aged 18-30 years in good health. CDR3 DNA: TGTGCCTGGACTCGTCTGGCGAACAATGAGCAGTTCTTC. Amino acids: CAWTRLANNEQFF.